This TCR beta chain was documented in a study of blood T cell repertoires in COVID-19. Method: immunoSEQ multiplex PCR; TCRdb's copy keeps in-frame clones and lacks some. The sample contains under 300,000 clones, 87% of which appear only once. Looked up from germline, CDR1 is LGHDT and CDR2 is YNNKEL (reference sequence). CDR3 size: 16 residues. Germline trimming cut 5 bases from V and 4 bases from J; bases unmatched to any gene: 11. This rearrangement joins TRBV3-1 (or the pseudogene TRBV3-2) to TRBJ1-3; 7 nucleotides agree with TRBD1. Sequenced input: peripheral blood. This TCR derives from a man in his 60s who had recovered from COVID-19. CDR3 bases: TGTGCCAGCAGCTTTTCCGGGACAGTGAGGGGAAACACCATATATTTT. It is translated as CASSFSGTVRGNTIYF.